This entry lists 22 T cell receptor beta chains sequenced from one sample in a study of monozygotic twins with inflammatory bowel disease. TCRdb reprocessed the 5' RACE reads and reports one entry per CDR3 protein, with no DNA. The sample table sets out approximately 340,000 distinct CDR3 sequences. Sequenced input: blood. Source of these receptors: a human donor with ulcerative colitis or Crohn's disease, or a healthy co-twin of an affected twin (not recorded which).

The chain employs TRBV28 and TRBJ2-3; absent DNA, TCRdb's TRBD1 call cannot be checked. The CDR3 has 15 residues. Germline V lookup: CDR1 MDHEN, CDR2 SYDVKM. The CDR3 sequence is CASSLQAGKFDTQYF.

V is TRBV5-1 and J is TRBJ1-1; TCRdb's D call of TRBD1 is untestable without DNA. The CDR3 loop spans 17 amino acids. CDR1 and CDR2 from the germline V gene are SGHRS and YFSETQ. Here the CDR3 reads CASSFGQGGMLYAEAFF. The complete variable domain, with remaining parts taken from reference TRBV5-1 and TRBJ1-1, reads KAGVTQTPRYLIKTRGQQVTLSCSPISGHRSVSWYQQTPGQGLQFLFEYFSETQRNKGNFPGRFSGRQFSNSRSEMNVSTLELGDSALYLCASSFGQGGMLYAEAFFGQGTRLTVV.

CDR3 region: CASSINGRVHETQYF. This chain joins TRBV19 and TRBJ2-5; TCRdb reports TRBD2, a call that lacks DNA to check it against. The CDR3 spans 15 residues. Germline V lookup: CDR1 LNHDA, CDR2 SQIVND (reference sequence).

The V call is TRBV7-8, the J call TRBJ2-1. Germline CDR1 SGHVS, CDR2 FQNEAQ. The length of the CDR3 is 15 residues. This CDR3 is CASSLARIAYNEQFF.

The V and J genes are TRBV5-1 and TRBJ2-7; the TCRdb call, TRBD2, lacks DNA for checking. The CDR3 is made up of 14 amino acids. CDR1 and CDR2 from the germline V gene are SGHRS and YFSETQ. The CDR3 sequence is CASSLSTSFHEQYF.

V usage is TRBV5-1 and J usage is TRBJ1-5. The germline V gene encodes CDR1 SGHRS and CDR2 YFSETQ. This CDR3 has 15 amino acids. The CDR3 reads CVSSLGGLNNQPQHF.

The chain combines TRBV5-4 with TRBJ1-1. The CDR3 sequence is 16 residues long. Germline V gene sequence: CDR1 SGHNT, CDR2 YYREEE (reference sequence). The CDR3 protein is CASSSGPPEEHTEAFF.

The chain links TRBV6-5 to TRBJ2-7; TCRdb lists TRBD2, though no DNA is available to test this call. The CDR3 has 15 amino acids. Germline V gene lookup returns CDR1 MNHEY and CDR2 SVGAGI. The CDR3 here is CASSYSLAGVGEQYF.

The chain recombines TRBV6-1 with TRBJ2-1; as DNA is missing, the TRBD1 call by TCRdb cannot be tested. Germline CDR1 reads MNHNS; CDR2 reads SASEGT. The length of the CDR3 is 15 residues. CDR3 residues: CASSPSSVSLNDQFF.

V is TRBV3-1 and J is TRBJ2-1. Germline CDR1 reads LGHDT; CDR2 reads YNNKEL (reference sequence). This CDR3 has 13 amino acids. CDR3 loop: CASSQVKSNEQFF.

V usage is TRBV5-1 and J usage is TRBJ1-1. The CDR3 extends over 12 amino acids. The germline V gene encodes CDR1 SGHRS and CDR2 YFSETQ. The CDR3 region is CASSLSTTEAFF.

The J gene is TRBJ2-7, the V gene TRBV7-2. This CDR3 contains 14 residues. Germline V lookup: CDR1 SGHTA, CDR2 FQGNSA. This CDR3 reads CASSLDSSIYEQYF.

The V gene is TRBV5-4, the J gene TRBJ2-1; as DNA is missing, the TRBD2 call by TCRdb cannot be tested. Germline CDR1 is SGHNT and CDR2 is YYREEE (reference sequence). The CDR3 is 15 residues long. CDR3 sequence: CASSLWAGGLEEQFF.

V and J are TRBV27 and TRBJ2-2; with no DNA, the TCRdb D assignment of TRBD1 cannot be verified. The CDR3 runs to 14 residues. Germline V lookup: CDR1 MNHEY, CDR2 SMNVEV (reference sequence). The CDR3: CASRGQGATGELFF.

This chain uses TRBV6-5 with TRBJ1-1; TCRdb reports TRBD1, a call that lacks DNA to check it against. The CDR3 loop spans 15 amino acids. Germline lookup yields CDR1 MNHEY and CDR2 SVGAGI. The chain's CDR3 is CASSLRPQGEFEAFF.

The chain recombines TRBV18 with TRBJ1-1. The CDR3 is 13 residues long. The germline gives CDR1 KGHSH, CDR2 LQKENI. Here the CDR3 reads CASSPLYGTEAFF. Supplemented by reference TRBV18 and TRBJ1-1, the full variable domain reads NAGVMQNPRHLVRRRGQEARLRCSPMKGHSHVYWYRQLPEEGLKFMVYLQKENIIDESGMPKERFSAEFPKEGPSILRIQQVVRGDSAAYFCASSPLYGTEAFFGQGTRLTVV.

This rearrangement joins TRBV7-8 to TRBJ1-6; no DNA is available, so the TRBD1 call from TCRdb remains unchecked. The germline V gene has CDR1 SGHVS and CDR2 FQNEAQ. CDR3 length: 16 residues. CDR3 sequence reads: CASSSYGQEPNSPLHF.

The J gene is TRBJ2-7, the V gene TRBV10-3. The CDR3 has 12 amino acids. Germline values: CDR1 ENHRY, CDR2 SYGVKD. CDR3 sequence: CAISWRSYEQYF.

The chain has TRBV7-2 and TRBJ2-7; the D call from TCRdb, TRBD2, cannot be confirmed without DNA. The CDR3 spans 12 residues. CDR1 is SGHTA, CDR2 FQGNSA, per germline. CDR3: CASQDFSYEQYF. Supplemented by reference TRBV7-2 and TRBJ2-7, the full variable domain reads GAGVSQSPSNKVTEKGKDVELRCDPISGHTALYWYRQSLGQGLEFLIYFQGNSAPDKSGLPSDRFSAERTGGSVSTLTIQRTQQEDSAVYLCASQDFSYEQYFGPGTRLTVT.

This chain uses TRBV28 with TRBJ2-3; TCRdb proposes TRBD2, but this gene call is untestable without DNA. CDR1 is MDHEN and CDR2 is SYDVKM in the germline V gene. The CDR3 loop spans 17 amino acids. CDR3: CASSSPHERGGADTQYF.

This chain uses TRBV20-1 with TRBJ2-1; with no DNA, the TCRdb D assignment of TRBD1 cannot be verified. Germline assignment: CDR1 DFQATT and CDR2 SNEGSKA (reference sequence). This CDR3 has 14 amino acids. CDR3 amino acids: CSARQGVWDNEQFF.

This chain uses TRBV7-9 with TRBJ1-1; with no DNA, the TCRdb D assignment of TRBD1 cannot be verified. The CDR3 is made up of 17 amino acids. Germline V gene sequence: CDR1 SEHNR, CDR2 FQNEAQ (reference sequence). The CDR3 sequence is CASSLFRAAVENTEAFF.